Presented here are 31 T cell receptor beta chains from one specimen sequenced in a study of blood T cell repertoires in COVID-19. Clones were read by immunoSEQ multiplex PCR, and TCRdb kept only the in-frame ones, dropping some. The repertoire consists of around 60,000 clones, with more than 70% occurring once and the leading ten covering around 15%. The material sequenced was peripheral blood. These TCRs come from a man aged 55 to 69 with COVID-19, enrolled during active disease.

This clone was seen more than once but under ten times. The V gene is TRBV19, the J gene TRBJ1-1; TRBD1 aligns across 7 bases. Unmatched junction bases numbered 5, after V lost 7 bases and J lost 6 bases. The CDR3 contains 12 residues. Germline V gene data show CDR1 as LNHDA and CDR2 as SQIVND (reference sequence). DNA of the CDR3: TGTGCCAGTATTAGGACAGGATCTGAAGCTTTCTTT. Encoded protein: CASIRTGSEAFF.

The chain joins TRBV7-9 to TRBJ1-1, with 12 bases identical to TRBD1. The CDR3 length is 18 residues. V lost 6 bases to trimming and J lost 4 bases; unmatched junction nucleotides: 15. Looked up from germline, CDR1 is SEHNR and CDR2 is FQNEAQ (reference sequence). The CDR3 sequence is CASRGRGQGARASTEAFF. The CDR3, as DNA: TGTGCCAGCAGGGGTCGGGGACAGGGGGCAAGGGCGAGCACTGAAGCTTTCTTT. Full variable domain (rest looked up from reference TRBV7-9 and TRBJ1-1): DTGVSQNPRHKITKRGQNVTFRCDPISEHNRLYWYRQTLGQGPEFLTYFQNEAQLEKSRLLSDRFSAERPKGSFSTLEIQRTEQGDSAMYLCASRGRGQGARASTEAFFGQGTRLTVV.

The chain is built from TRBV19 and TRBJ2-5; possible D gene TRBD2, 5 bases. Trimming took 4 bases from V and 7 from J, leaving 10 bases between them. The CDR3 is made up of 12 amino acids. Germline V gene sequence: CDR1 LNHDA, CDR2 SQIVND (reference sequence). The CDR3 region has the DNA TGTGCCAGTAGTACCGGAGGACGGACCCAGTACTTC. Translated: CASSTGGRTQYF.

This clone was observed a single time. The V and J genes are TRBV7-3 and TRBJ1-3; D may be TRBD1 (6 bases). Per germline, CDR1 SGHTA and CDR2 FQGTGA. Trimming removed 2 bases at V and 4 bases at J, with 6 bases between. The CDR3 covers 13 residues. CDR3 DNA: TGTGCCAGCAGCTTAGGACAGGGAAACACCATATATTTT. It yields the protein CASSLGQGNTIYF. Combining the CDR3 with reference TRBV7-3 and TRBJ1-3 gives the whole variable domain GAGVSQTPSNKVTEKGKYVELRCDPISGHTALYWYRQSLGQGPEFLIYFQGTGAADDSGLPNDRFFAVRPEGSVSTLKIQRTERGDSAVYLCASSLGQGNTIYFGEGSWLTVV.

This chain joins TRBV6-5 and TRBJ1-1; TRBD1 is a possible D gene (6 bases). Germline V gives CDR1 MNHEY, CDR2 SVGAGI. Trimming stripped 0 bases from V and 0 bases from J, with 8 bases between. CDR3 size: 15 residues. As DNA, the CDR3 is TGTGCCAGCAGTTACTCGGGGGGGCTGAACACTGAAGCTTTCTTT. It is translated as CASSYSGGLNTEAFF.

The genes are TRBV7-2 and TRBJ1-5, with D unresolved. V dropped 4 bases and J dropped 5 bases, with 9 bases sitting between them. CDR1 is SGHTA, CDR2 FQGNSA, per germline. The CDR3 consists of 13 residues. The CDR3 is CASSSLFDQPQHF. In DNA, the CDR3 is TGTGCCAGCAGCTCACTCTTCGATCAGCCCCAGCATTTT.

This chain connects TRBV19 to TRBJ2-2; D is perhaps TRBD1 (5 bases). This CDR3 has 15 amino acids. Per the germline V gene, CDR1 is LNHDA and CDR2 is SQIVND (reference sequence). V lost 3 bases, J lost 1 base, and 9 bases lay in between. The CDR3 loop is CASSMRQLNTGELFF. The CDR3 DNA reads TGTGCCAGTAGTATGAGACAGCTGAACACCGGGGAGCTGTTTTTT.

This clone was seen more than once but under ten times. The chain links TRBV5-5 to TRBJ1-4; the match to TRBD1 covers 8 bases. CDR3 length equals 16 residues. The V gene's germline CDR1 is SGHKS and CDR2 YYEKEE (reference sequence). The V gene end was trimmed by 4 bases and the J gene end by 3 bases; junction bases not matched to a gene: 8. The CDR3 DNA reads as TGTGCCAGCAGCGACCCCCAGGGGGCGGCTAATGAAAAACTGTTTTTT. The encoded protein is CASSDPQGAANEKLFF.

The CDR3 region is CASSYSRTADSGYTF. The CDR3 nucleotides read TGTGCCAGCAGTTACTCCCGGACAGCTGACAGTGGCTACACCTTC. The chain recombines TRBV6-5 with TRBJ1-2; the D gene is possibly TRBD1 (6 bases). Germline CDR1 is MNHEY and CDR2 is SVGAGI. V shed 0 bases and J shed 7 bases, with 15 bases lying between them. The CDR3 is 15 amino acids.

This sequence joins TRBV6-4 and TRBJ2-1; D is perhaps TRBD2 (5 bases). The CDR3 length is 17 residues. With 5 bases removed from V and 0 bases from J, the gap between germline ends came to 17 bases. Germline loops: CDR1 MRHNA, CDR2 SNTAGT. CDR3 residues: CASSRRLGMGSYNEQFF. The CDR3 DNA sequence: TGTGCCAGCAGTAGGAGGCTGGGAATGGGCTCCTACAATGAGCAGTTCTTC.

V and J are TRBV5-1 and TRBJ2-1, with D tentatively TRBD2 (6 bases). The V gene's germline CDR1 is SGHRS and CDR2 YFSETQ. The V and J ends lost 4 bases and 2 bases respectively, with 10 bases between them. The CDR3 extends over 14 amino acids. CDR3 coding DNA: TGCGCCAGCAGCATCGGGGGTCCCTACAATGAGCAGTTCTTC. It specifies CASSIGGPYNEQFF.

The chain links TRBV6-1 to TRBJ2-7, with TRBD1 identical over 7 bases. Unmatched junction bases numbered 7, after V lost 6 bases and J lost 2 bases. Per germline, CDR1 MNHNS and CDR2 SASEGT. The CDR3 loop spans 14 amino acids. CDR3 sequence reads: CASSYGQGAYEQYF. CDR3 sequence (DNA): TGTGCCAGCAGCTATGGGCAGGGGGCCTACGAGCAGTACTTC.

The chain uses TRBV28 and TRBJ2-1, with 11 nucleotides matching TRBD2. Germline V lookup: CDR1 MDHEN, CDR2 SYDVKM. V was clipped by 6 bases and J by 7 bases; unmatched bases: 8. CDR3 size: 15 residues. The CDR3 protein is CASRSSGGAWNEQFF. CDR3 nucleotide sequence: TGTGCCAGCAGGAGTAGCGGGGGGGCCTGGAATGAGCAGTTCTTC.

V and J are TRBV7-9 and TRBJ1-2, with a tentative D call TRBD1 (6 bases). The V gene lost 5 bases and the J gene lost 6 bases, with 13 bases spanning the gap. This CDR3 is 13 amino acids long. Germline V gene sequence: CDR1 SEHNR, CDR2 FQNEAQ (reference sequence). The CDR3 region has the DNA TGTGCCAGCAGCCATCGGACAGAGCATGGCTACACCTTC. It codes for CASSHRTEHGYTF.

This sequence joins TRBV10-2 and TRBJ1-3, with TRBD1 matching over 7 bases. Germline assignment: CDR1 WSHSY and CDR2 SAAADI. The CDR3 runs 16 residues. V lost 5 bases, J lost 3 bases, and 10 bases stayed unmatched. This CDR3 reads CASSPPGTDSGNTIYF. As DNA, the CDR3 is TGCGCCAGCAGTCCACCGGGGACAGATAGTGGAAACACCATATATTTT.

V is TRBV30 and J is TRBJ1-5, with 7 bases identical to TRBD1. The CDR3 has 15 amino acids. From germline, CDR1 is GTSNPN and CDR2 SVGIG (reference sequence). The trim removed 1 base at V and 8 bases at J, leaving 11 bases unmatched. CDR3 in amino acids: CAWSGHGTASEPQHF. For the CDR3, the DNA is TGTGCCTGGAGTGGTCATGGGACAGCCTCGGAGCCCCAGCATTTT.

This rearrangement joins TRBV10-2 to TRBJ1-6; D gene ambiguous. Germline V gives CDR1 WSHSY, CDR2 SAAADI. The length of the CDR3 is 16 residues. V gave up 0 bases and J gave up 0 bases, with 6 bases separating them. The chain's CDR3 is CASSESEGSYNSPLHF. The CDR3 DNA reads as TGCGCCAGCAGTGAGTCGGAGGGCTCCTATAATTCACCCCTCCACTTT.

Only one count was recorded for this clone. In DNA, the CDR3 is TGTGCCAGCAGCCGAATGGGACAGAAGTACTTC. It codes for CASSRMGQKYF. The chain joins TRBV28 to TRBJ2-7; TRBD1 aligns across 7 bases. The CDR3 extends over 11 amino acids. V lost 6 bases, J lost 11 bases, and 7 bases stayed unmatched. Germline V lookup: CDR1 MDHEN, CDR2 SYDVKM.

The rearrangement links TRBV2 to TRBJ2-7, with 9 bases that match TRBD1. The germline gives CDR1 SNHLY, CDR2 FYNNEI. Trimming removed 5 bases from V and 5 bases from J; junction bases left unmatched: 10. This CDR3 comprises 15 residues. CDR3 protein: CASSNPGTGKHEQYF. For the CDR3, the DNA is TGTGCCAGCAGTAACCCCGGGACAGGGAAACACGAGCAGTACTTC.

Concerning this clone itself: At the DNA level, this CDR3 is encoded by other sequences in the same sample as well. This sequence joins TRBV5-1 and TRBJ1-2, with 8 bases identical to TRBD1. V lost 2 bases and J lost 6; bases outside the gene matches: 6. CDR1 and CDR2 (germline): SGHRS, YFSETQ. The CDR3 loop spans 14 amino acids. In DNA form, the CDR3 reads TGCGCCAGCAGCTTTACAGGGGGGCGGGATGGCTACACCTTC. Translation gives CASSFTGGRDGYTF.

The rearrangement uses TRBV3-1 (or the pseudogene TRBV3-2) and TRBJ2-7; TRBD2 might be the D (6 bases). This CDR3 contains 16 residues. The germline V gene has CDR1 LGHDT and CDR2 YNNKEL (reference sequence). Trimming stripped 0 bases from V and 2 bases from J, with 14 bases between. The CDR3 sequence is CASSQDPGGLAYEQYF. CDR3 nucleotides: TGTGCCAGCAGCCAAGACCCAGGAGGGTTAGCCTACGAGCAGTACTTC.

V is TRBV9 and J is TRBJ1-2; 7 bases align to TRBD1. The CDR3 totals 16 residues. Trimming took 4 bases from V and 4 from J; bases not matched to a gene: 13. Per the germline V gene, CDR1 is SGDLS and CDR2 is YYNGEE. In DNA form, the CDR3 reads TGTGCCAGCAGCCCCCAATCGACAGGGTACGGCTATGGCTACACCTTC. The encoded protein is CASSPQSTGYGYGYTF.

This clone was observed a handful of times. The chain uses TRBV5-1 and TRBJ1-4; 12 bases align to TRBD1. The CDR3 consists of 14 residues. Germline V lookup: CDR1 SGHRS, CDR2 YFSETQ. V was pared by 6 bases and J by 8 bases, with 5 bases of the junction left unmatched. The CDR3 region is CASTEGTGGEKLFF. CDR3 sequence (DNA): TGCGCCAGCACCGAAGGGACAGGGGGCGAAAAACTGTTTTTT.

The V call is TRBV11-1, the J call TRBJ2-6; possible D gene TRBD1, 6 bases. Trimming removed 5 bases at V and 2 bases at J, with 13 bases between. The CDR3 loop spans 16 amino acids. CDR1 is SGHAT and CDR2 is FQDESV in the germline V gene (reference sequence). Written as DNA, the CDR3 is TGTGCCAGCAGCATAACCGCAGGGGCTGGGGCCAACGTCCTGACTTTC. Protein sequence: CASSITAGAGANVLTF.

This clone was detected only once. J is TRBJ2-5 and V is TRBV5-5; a possible D gene is TRBD1 (6 bases). Trimming stripped 1 base from V and 2 bases from J, with 12 bases between. Germline loops: CDR1 SGHKS, CDR2 YYEKEE (reference sequence). This CDR3 contains 15 residues. The CDR3 region has the DNA TGTGCCAGCAGCTTGCCCCCGGACAGTCAAGAGACCCAGTACTTC. Translation: CASSLPPDSQETQYF.

The chain has TRBV30 and TRBJ1-1; D might be TRBD1 (6 bases). The V end was cut by 5 bases, the J end by 0 bases, with 16 bases between. Germline V gene lookup returns CDR1 GTSNPN and CDR2 SVGIG (reference sequence). The CDR3 length is 15 residues. The CDR3 bases are TGTGCCTGGGGAACACTCAGGGGAATGAACACTGAAGCTTTCTTT. As protein: CAWGTLRGMNTEAFF.

V is TRBV28 and J is TRBJ2-1; no clear D gene. The CDR3 sequence is 14 residues long. The germline V and J ends were trimmed by 3 bases and 9 bases, with 15 bases remaining between them. Germline CDR1 MDHEN, CDR2 SYDVKM. CDR3 coding DNA: TGTGCCAGCAGTTTTAGCACCTTGGCCTTTGAGCAGTTCTTC. It translates to CASSFSTLAFEQFF.

This clone has only a few counts. CDR3 sequence: CASDRGYTEAFF. The CDR3 DNA reads TGTGCCAGCGACAGGGGATACACTGAAGCTTTCTTT. The J gene is TRBJ1-1, the V gene TRBV2, with 8 bases aligning to TRBD1. V trimming: 8 bases; J trimming: 3 bases; junction bases outside the gene matches: 2. This CDR3 region has 12 residues. CDR1 and CDR2 (germline): SNHLY, FYNNEI.

The rearrangement uses TRBV7-6 and TRBJ2-1; 7 bases are shared with TRBD2. V gave up 5 bases and J gave up 9 bases; unmatched junction bases: 7. From germline, CDR1 is SGHVS and CDR2 FNYEAQ. The CDR3 runs 13 residues. CDR3 region: CASSNGLVGEQFF. CDR3 in DNA: TGTGCCAGCAGCAATGGACTAGTGGGTGAGCAGTTCTTC.

This clone was seen only a few times. J is TRBJ1-2 and V is TRBV6-5, with 8 bases that match TRBD1. From germline, CDR1 is MNHEY and CDR2 SVGAGI. The length of the CDR3 is 14 residues. V gave up 6 bases and J gave up 5 bases; unmatched junction bases: 8. CDR3 loop: CASSTQGASYGYTF. CDR3 sequence (DNA): TGTGCCAGCAGCACTCAGGGGGCATCGTATGGCTACACCTTC.

This chain uses TRBV6-5 with TRBJ1-2; possible D gene TRBD1, 5 bases. V gave up 5 bases and J gave up 8 bases, with 15 bases separating them. The germline gives CDR1 MNHEY, CDR2 SVGAGI. The CDR3 extends over 13 amino acids. In DNA form, the CDR3 reads TGTGCCAGCAGTCCCGGGGGGGGATGGGGCTACACCTTC. Residues: CASSPGGGWGYTF.